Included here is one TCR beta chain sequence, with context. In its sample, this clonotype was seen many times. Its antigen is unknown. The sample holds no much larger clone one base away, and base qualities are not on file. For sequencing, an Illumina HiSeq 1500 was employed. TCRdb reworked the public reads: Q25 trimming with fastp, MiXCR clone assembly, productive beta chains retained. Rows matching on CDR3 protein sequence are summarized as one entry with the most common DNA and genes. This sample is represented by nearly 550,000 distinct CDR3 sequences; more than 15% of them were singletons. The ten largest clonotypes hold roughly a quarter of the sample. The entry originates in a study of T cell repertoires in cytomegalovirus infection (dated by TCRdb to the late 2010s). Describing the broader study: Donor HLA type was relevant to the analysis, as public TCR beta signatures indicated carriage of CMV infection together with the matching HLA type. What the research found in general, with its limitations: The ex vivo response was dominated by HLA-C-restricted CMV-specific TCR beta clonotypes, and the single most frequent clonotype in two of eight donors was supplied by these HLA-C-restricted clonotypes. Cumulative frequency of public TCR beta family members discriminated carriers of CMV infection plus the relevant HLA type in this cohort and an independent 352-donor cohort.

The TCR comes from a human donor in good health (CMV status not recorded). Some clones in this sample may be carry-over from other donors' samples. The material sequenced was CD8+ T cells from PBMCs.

The nucleotides read TGTGCCATCAGCCCCGGGACAGGGGGAGAAGAGACCCAGTACTTC. Translated, this gives CAISPGTGGEETQYF. The chain is assembled from TRBV10-3 and TRBJ2-5; 11 bases in between match TRBD1. Measured from the cysteine to the phenylalanine, the CDR3 is 15 residues long. Kept here is only the CDR3 DNA, which spans 45 bases and is read in frame from base 1. The CDR1 and CDR2 encoded by the germline V gene are ENHRY and SYGVKD. Trimming takes 6 bases off V and 3 bases off J; junction bases not matched to a gene: 6.